This T cell receptor beta chain appears in the sequencing data of a study of response to subunit inactivated influenza vaccine. Study-level results: T cells newly recruited by each seasonal influenza vaccination are few, the authors suggested.

TCRdb called the RT-PCR reads again in MiXCR, with one record for every CDR3 protein. Of 400,000 to 650,000 distinct CDR3 sequences in the sample, 6% to 9% were seen once. Trimming removed 0 bases at V and 7 bases at J, with 10 bases between. Germline values: CDR1 LGHDT, CDR2 YNNKEL (reference sequence). The CDR3 is 14 residues long. In the case of this clonotype: The antigen is undetermined.

Material: PBMCs from blood, obtained around 25 months after vaccination. This rearrangement joins TRBV3-1 to TRBJ2-1; no firm D call. The TCR was taken from a man between 45 and 75 years old who received an inactivated influenza vaccine. The CDR3 DNA reads as TGTGCCAGCAGCCAAGATCTTGGAGAGAATGAGCAGTTCTTC. As protein: CASSQDLGENEQFF.